This entry lists 13 T cell receptor beta chains sequenced from one sample in a study of blood T cell repertoires in COVID-19. Data came from immunoSEQ multiplex PCR; TCRdb stores just in-frame clones and leaves some out. This sample has roughly 200,000 clones, with approximately 86% found just once. Material for sequencing was peripheral blood. These receptors all stem from a man between 35 and 55 years old with active or convalescent COVID-19.

The J gene is TRBJ2-2, the V gene TRBV9; D perhaps matches TRBD1 (6 bases). The CDR3 contains 15 residues. The V and J ends lost 4 bases and 5 bases respectively, with 15 bases between them. Looked up from germline, CDR1 is SGDLS and CDR2 is YYNGEE. CDR3 protein: CASSLTGQTTGELFF. Here the CDR3 DNA reads TGTGCCAGCAGCCTCACGGGACAAACAACCGGGGAGCTGTTTTTT.

This chain connects TRBV14 to TRBJ2-1; D is perhaps TRBD1 (6 bases). V lost 0 bases and J lost 0, with 12 bases in between. The CDR3 totals 17 residues. The V gene's germline CDR1 is SGHDN and CDR2 FVKESK. DNA of the CDR3: TGTGCCAGCAGCCAAGATCTGGGGGCGGGCTCCTACAATGAGCAGTTCTTC. It encodes CASSQDLGAGSYNEQFF.

V and J are TRBV12-3 or TRBV12-4 and TRBJ2-5; TRBD1 agrees at 10 bases. V was pared by 9 bases and J by 1 base, with 2 bases of the junction left unmatched. This CDR3 comprises 13 residues. The chain's CDR3 is CASWDRGQETQYF. In DNA, the CDR3 is TGTGCCAGTTGGGACAGGGGCCAAGAGACCCAGTACTTC.

This chain links TRBV3-1 (or the pseudogene TRBV3-2) with TRBJ2-3; 7 positions agree with TRBD2. Germline CDR1 is LGHDT and CDR2 is YNNKEL (reference sequence). This CDR3 spans 15 amino acids. The J segment lost 2 bases and the V segment lost 5 bases, leaving 7 bases of the junction unmatched. DNA for the CDR3: TGTGCCAGCAGCTTATCGACTAGCAACACAGATACGCAGTATTTT. It encodes CASSLSTSNTDTQYF.

The chain is built from TRBV20-1 and TRBJ1-5; tentative D call: TRBD1 (5 bases). Deletions cut 3 bases from V and 7 bases from J, with 16 bases between. Germline assignment: CDR1 DFQATT and CDR2 SNEGSKA (reference sequence). CDR3 length: 14 residues. CDR3 DNA: TGCAGTGCTAGTGTAGGAGGGGTGGAGCAGCCCCAGCATTTT. This codes for CSASVGGVEQPQHF.

The chain has TRBV29-1 and TRBJ2-2; 10 nucleotides line up with TRBD1. CDR3 length: 14 amino acids. Germline V CDR1 and CDR2: SQVTM, ANQGSEA. The trim removed 7 bases at V and 4 bases at J, leaving 6 bases unmatched. The CDR3 here is CSARQGAGTGELFF. The CDR3 DNA is TGCAGCGCCCGACAGGGGGCTGGCACCGGGGAGCTGTTTTTT.

This chain joins TRBV7-2 and TRBJ1-5; D ambiguous. Germline V gene data show CDR1 as SGHTA and CDR2 as FQGNSA. V lost 2 bases and J lost 4, with 6 bases in between. CDR3 size: 13 residues. The DNA for the CDR3 is TGTGCCAGCAGCTTACAATTTAATCAGCCCCAGCATTTT. Translating it yields CASSLQFNQPQHF. The full variable domain, with the rest looked up from reference TRBV7-2 and TRBJ1-5, is GAGVSQSPSNKVTEKGKDVELRCDPISGHTALYWYRQSLGQGLEFLIYFQGNSAPDKSGLPSDRFSAERTGGSVSTLTIQRTQQEDSAVYLCASSLQFNQPQHFGDGTRLSIL.

J is TRBJ1-2 and V is TRBV20-1; D remains unclear. Trimming pared 3 bases from V and 6 bases from J, leaving 8 bases between. The CDR3 is made up of 11 amino acids. Germline CDR1 DFQATT, CDR2 SNEGSKA (reference sequence). The DNA for the CDR3 is TGCAGTGCTAGCGGCAGGAATGGCTACACCTTC. Translating it yields CSASGRNGYTF.

This clone was counted only a few times. The genes are TRBV6-1 and TRBJ1-2; D ambiguous. V was shortened by 3 bases and J by 0 bases, with 11 bases between the two germline ends. CDR3 size: 15 residues. Germline CDR1 reads MNHNS; CDR2 reads SASEGT. The CDR3 DNA sequence: TGTGCCAGCAGTGATCTGGGCACTTCTAACTATGGCTACACCTTC. The encoded protein is CASSDLGTSNYGYTF.

This clone was counted once. This sequence joins TRBV30 and TRBJ1-1, with D perhaps TRBD1 (6 bases). CDR1 GTSNPN and CDR2 SVGIG come from the germline V gene (reference sequence). V gave up 3 bases and J gave up 0 bases, with 11 bases separating them. The CDR3 sequence is 14 residues long. Here the CDR3 DNA reads TGTGCCTGGAGCCCCGGACAGATGAACACTGAAGCTTTCTTT. It translates to CAWSPGQMNTEAFF. The entire variable domain, with the rest obtained from reference TRBV30 and TRBJ1-1, is as follows: SQTIHQWPATLVQPVGSPLSLECTVEGTSNPNLYWYRQAAGRGLQLLFYSVGIGQISSEVPQNLSASRPQDRQFILSSKKLLLSDSGFYLCAWSPGQMNTEAFFGQGTRLTVV.

The CDR3 bases are TGTGCCAGTCAGCAGGAGGTTGGCTACACCTTC. Translated: CASQQEVGYTF. The chain couples TRBV11-2 to TRBJ1-2; D not certain. The CDR3 spans 11 residues. The V gene's germline CDR1 is SGHAT and CDR2 FQNNGV. The germline V and J ends were trimmed by 9 bases and 7 bases, with 12 bases remaining between them.

The chain combines TRBV19 with TRBJ1-5; 7 bases line up with TRBD1. With V trimmed by 5 bases and J by 9 bases, 10 bases remained unmatched. The CDR3 is 14 residues long. Germline-derived CDR1 and CDR2 are LNHDA and SQIVND (reference sequence). The CDR3 sequence is CASSGGRGMVPQHF. CDR3 nucleotides: TGTGCCAGTAGTGGGGGCAGGGGGATGGTGCCCCAGCATTTT.

V gene TRBV7-2 combines with J gene TRBJ1-2; tentatively, D is TRBD1 (6 bases). The germline CDR1 and CDR2 sequences are SGHTA and FQGNSA. V was cut by 3 bases and J by 2 bases, with 13 bases left in between. The CDR3 sequence is 15 residues long. CDR3 bases: TGTGCCAGCAGCTTCAAGGGGGGGACCAACTATGGCTACACCTTC. It encodes CASSFKGGTNYGYTF.